The rows below give T cell receptor beta chains drawn from one sample of a study of cytomegalovirus exposure and HLA in healthy donors. Produced via immunoSEQ multiplex PCR; TCRdb's table is partial and in-frame only. The data show approximately 190,000 clones, 75% to 90% seen once. The specimen was PBMCs. The origin of the receptors is a woman younger than 35 in good health and CMV-seronegative. The CDR3 runs from the conserved cysteine through the conserved F or W. Each record gives: clone size, V gene, J gene, D gene, CDR3 DNA, CDR3 protein. The D gene is left open where the match is weak. Rows may omit the clone size; those that give it use once, few, many or a size class.

clone_size: NA
v_call: TRBV6-4
j_call: TRBJ1-1
d_call: NA
cdr3_nt: TGTGCCAGCAGAGGAGATGGCACTGAAGCTTTCTTT
cdr3_aa: CASRGDGTEAFF

clone_size: NA
v_call: TRBV5-1
j_call: TRBJ2-3
d_call: NA
cdr3_nt: TGCGCCAGCAGCTTGTCTGCAGATACGCAGTATTTT
cdr3_aa: CASSLSADTQYF

clone_size: NA
v_call: TRBV7-9
j_call: TRBJ2-3
d_call: NA
cdr3_nt: TGTGCCAGCAGCCGTCGTGGGGCCACAGATACGCAGTATTTT
cdr3_aa: CASSRRGATDTQYF

clone_size: NA
v_call: TRBV13
j_call: TRBJ2-7
d_call: NA
cdr3_nt: TGTGCCAGCAGCTTGGGGCGTTACGAGCAGTACTTC
cdr3_aa: CASSLGRYEQYF

clone_size: NA
v_call: TRBV5-6
j_call: TRBJ2-1
d_call: NA
cdr3_nt: TGTGCCAGCAGCCCCTTAGTAAACAATGAGCAGTTCTTC
cdr3_aa: CASSPLVNNEQFF

clone_size: NA
v_call: TRBV28
j_call: TRBJ2-7
d_call: TRBD2
cdr3_nt: TGTGCCAGCAGGGGACTAGCGGGAGGACTCAACGAGCAGTACTTC
cdr3_aa: CASRGLAGGLNEQYF

clone_size: NA
v_call: TRBV7-6
j_call: TRBJ2-2
d_call: TRBD1
cdr3_nt: TGTGCCAGCAGCTTAGAGGTTTTGACAGGGCACACCGGGGAGCTGTTTTTT
cdr3_aa: CASSLEVLTGHTGELFF

clone_size: NA
v_call: TRBV7-9
j_call: TRBJ2-7
d_call: NA
cdr3_nt: TGTGCCAGCAGCTTAGCCAGCTCCTACGAGCAGTACTTC
cdr3_aa: CASSLASSYEQYF

clone_size: NA
v_call: TRBV27
j_call: TRBJ2-6
d_call: NA
cdr3_nt: TGTGCCACTACACTTGAGGGACATAACTCTGGGGCCAACGTCCTGACTTTC
cdr3_aa: CATTLEGHNSGANVLTF

clone_size: NA
v_call: TRBV5-1
j_call: TRBJ2-1
d_call: NA
cdr3_nt: TGCGCCAGCAGCCCGGCAGGGGACCTGTCCTACAATGAGCAGTTCTTC
cdr3_aa: CASSPAGDLSYNEQFF

clone_size: NA
v_call: TRBV2
j_call: TRBJ2-3
d_call: NA
cdr3_nt: TGTGCCAGCAGCCCCCCCCTGGGGCGAGTCACAGATACGCAGTATTTT
cdr3_aa: CASSPPLGRVTDTQYF

clone_size: once
v_call: TRBV11-2
j_call: TRBJ1-2
d_call: NA
cdr3_nt: TGTGCCAGCAGCTTTGAACAGAACTATGGCTACACCTTC
cdr3_aa: CASSFEQNYGYTF

clone_size: NA
v_call: TRBV28
j_call: TRBJ1-2
d_call: NA
cdr3_nt: TGTGCCAGCAGCTCGGAAGTGCGGGCTGGATATGGCTACACCTTC
cdr3_aa: CASSSEVRAGYGYTF

clone_size: few
v_call: TRBV7-2
j_call: TRBJ2-7
d_call: NA
cdr3_nt: TGTGCCAGCAGCTTATACTCCTACGAGCAGTACTTC
cdr3_aa: CASSLYSYEQYF

clone_size: once
v_call: TRBV28
j_call: TRBJ1-4
d_call: NA
cdr3_nt: TGTGCCAGCAGTACCCGACAGGTAGCTAATGAAAAACTGTTTTTT
cdr3_aa: CASSTRQVANEKLFF

clone_size: NA
v_call: TRBV4-2
j_call: TRBJ2-5
d_call: NA
cdr3_nt: TGTGCCAGCAGCCGAGGGGGCCAAGAGACCCAGTACTTC
cdr3_aa: CASSRGGQETQYF

clone_size: NA
v_call: TRBV7-6
j_call: TRBJ2-1
d_call: NA
cdr3_nt: TGTGCCAGCAGCCAAAGCGGCCATGAGCAGTTCTTC
cdr3_aa: CASSQSGHEQFF

clone_size: NA
v_call: TRBV6-5
j_call: TRBJ2-7
d_call: TRBD1
cdr3_nt: TGTGCCAGCAGTCATCAGGGGGCCAACGAGCAGTACTTC
cdr3_aa: CASSHQGANEQYF

clone_size: few
v_call: TRBV5-1
j_call: TRBJ2-3
d_call: NA
cdr3_nt: TGCGCCACAACGCGCGACACGGCCCCAGATACGCAGTATTTT
cdr3_aa: CATTRDTAPDTQYF

clone_size: NA
v_call: TRBV19
j_call: TRBJ2-4
d_call: TRBD1
cdr3_nt: TGTGCCAGTAGTATAGGGGGACAGGGACGGGCCAAAAACATTCAGTACTTC
cdr3_aa: CASSIGGQGRAKNIQYF

clone_size: NA
v_call: TRBV30
j_call: TRBJ1-5
d_call: NA
cdr3_nt: TGTGCCTGGAGTGGAAGCCTCAATCAGCCCCAGCATTTT
cdr3_aa: CAWSGSLNQPQHF

clone_size: NA
v_call: TRBV4-1
j_call: TRBJ2-7
d_call: NA
cdr3_nt: TGCGCCAGCAGCCAAGAAGATAACAGGGAGTCTGGAGAGCAGTACTTC
cdr3_aa: CASSQEDNRESGEQYF

clone_size: NA
v_call: TRBV30
j_call: TRBJ1-2
d_call: NA
cdr3_nt: TGTGCCTGGGGCAGGGCTTGGAGAGGCTACACCTTC
cdr3_aa: CAWGRAWRGYTF

clone_size: once
v_call: TRBV19
j_call: TRBJ1-1
d_call: TRBD1
cdr3_nt: TGTGCCAGTAGTCTCGTACGGGACAGACGGGACACTGAAGCTTTCTTT
cdr3_aa: CASSLVRDRRDTEAFF

clone_size: NA
v_call: TRBV19
j_call: TRBJ2-2
d_call: TRBD1
cdr3_nt: TGTGCCAGTAGTATTGGGACCGGGACAGGGGGCTTCGGGGAGCTGTTTTTT
cdr3_aa: CASSIGTGTGGFGELFF

clone_size: NA
v_call: TRBV25-1
j_call: TRBJ2-7
d_call: NA
cdr3_nt: TGTGCCAGCAGTCCCTCAGGGGTACCCTACGAGCAGTACTTC
cdr3_aa: CASSPSGVPYEQYF